A selection of T cell receptor beta chains follows, all from one sample in a study of beta chain features in type 1 diabetes. The table came from immunoSEQ multiplex PCR; TCRdb's copy has only in-frame clones and leaves some out. The repertoire holds 350,000 to 400,000 clones, with over 12% as singletons. Sequencing was carried out using naive CD4+ T cells from blood. These receptors all come from a woman younger than 35 in good health. Each CDR3 is given with its conserved first and last residue.

v_gene,j_gene,CDR3aa
TRBV10-2,TRBJ2-5,CASRDRTSAETQYF
TRBV30,TRBJ1-3,CASGTGSGNTIYF
TRBV30,TRBJ2-1,CAWRTVNSYNEQFF
TRBV5-1,TRBJ2-4,CASSGAGGGNIQYF
TRBV7-9,TRBJ2-1,CASRRHGQAPTGEQFF
TRBV9,TRBJ1-3,CASSLTGDPIYF
TRBV4-1,TRBJ2-1,CASSQDEGLRNEQFF
TRBV30,TRBJ1-5,CAWSEGDQPQHF
TRBV7-2,TRBJ2-5,CASSLSRGQETQYF
TRBV25-1,TRBJ2-5,CASSGGAGGTETQYF
TRBV25-1,TRBJ1-4,CASSEPLGTGRGGEKLFF
TRBV19,TRBJ1-1,CASSIQMNTEAFF
TRBV15,TRBJ2-1,CATRNRLANNEQFF
TRBV5-1,TRBJ2-6,CASSLEGAGANVLTF
TRBV7-3,TRBJ1-1,CASSLRGPLNEAFF
TRBV5-8,TRBJ2-1,CASSARSEQFF
TRBV28,TRBJ2-7,CASSRQGAKEQYF
TRBV14,TRBJ2-1,CASSQSSWTSPLDEQFF
TRBV28,TRBJ2-1,CASSSTGTEQFF
TRBV29-1,TRBJ1-5,CSVGGGGVNQPQHF
TRBV15,TRBJ1-1,CATSRDRRNTEAFF
TRBV9,TRBJ2-5,CASSVALGQGVGETQYF
TRBV7-2,TRBJ2-5,CASSSTRKETQYF
TRBV5-4,TRBJ2-1,CASSSPQREQFF
TRBV25-1,TRBJ1-2,CAIHSPGGSGYTF
TRBV19,TRBJ1-5,CASSTVTGDQPQHF
TRBV5-1,TRBJ2-1,CASSTGLAGNEQFF
TRBV5-1,TRBJ2-1,CASSLVDGSNEQFF
TRBV7-9,TRBJ1-1,CASSLAMNTEAFF
TRBV2,TRBJ2-7,CASTYRGLSYEQYF
TRBV30,.,CAWRLARHEQYF
TRBV7-2,TRBJ2-5,CASSSRTGILETQYF